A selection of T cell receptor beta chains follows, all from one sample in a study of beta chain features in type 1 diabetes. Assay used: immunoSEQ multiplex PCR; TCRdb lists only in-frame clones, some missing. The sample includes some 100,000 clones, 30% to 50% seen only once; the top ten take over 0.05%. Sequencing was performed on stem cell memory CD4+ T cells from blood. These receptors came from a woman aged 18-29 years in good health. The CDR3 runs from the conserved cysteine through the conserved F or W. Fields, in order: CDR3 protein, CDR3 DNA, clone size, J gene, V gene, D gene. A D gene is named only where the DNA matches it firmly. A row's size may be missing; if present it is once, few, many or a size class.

CASSKTAGRVSYEQYF	TGTGCCAGCAGCAAAACCGCGGGAAGGGTCTCCTACGAGCAGTACTTC	-	TRBJ2-7	TRBV21-1	-
CASSESSYTEAFF	TGTGCCAGCAGTGAGTCCTCCTACACTGAAGCTTTCTTT	-	TRBJ1-1	TRBV6-6	-
CAGLGFSADTQYF	TGTGCCGGACTAGGTTTCTCCGCAGATACGCAGTATTTT	-	TRBJ2-3	TRBV30	TRBD2
CASSRDFYNEQFF	TGTGCCAGCTCCCGGGACTTTTACAATGAGCAGTTCTTC	-	TRBJ2-1	TRBV7-9	-
CASSMTDRSDTQYF	TGTGCCAGCAGTATGACCGACAGGTCCGATACGCAGTATTTT	-	TRBJ2-3	TRBV28	-
CASSSGTSDLNEQFF	TGTGCCAGCAGCTCAGGGACTAGCGATTTGAATGAGCAGTTCTTC	-	TRBJ2-1	TRBV5-4	TRBD2
CASSQGLPNTEAFF	TGTGCCAGCAGCCAAGGGCTTCCGAACACTGAAGCTTTCTTT	few	TRBJ1-1	TRBV4-2	-
CASSLKALSEQYF	TGTGCCAGCAGCCTCAAAGCCCTTTCCGAGCAGTACTTC	-	TRBJ2-7	TRBV2	-
CASSEQGNEQFF	TGTGCCAGCTCAGAACAGGGTAATGAGCAGTTCTTC	-	TRBJ2-1	TRBV18	-
CASSFSDRAYEQYF	TGTGCCAGCAGTTTCTCGGACAGGGCCTACGAGCAGTACTTC	-	TRBJ2-7	TRBV27	TRBD1
CASSLGLALSYEQYF	TGTGCCAGCAGTCTGGGACTAGCGCTCTCCTACGAGCAGTACTTC	-	TRBJ2-7	TRBV6-5	TRBD2
CASSKCPSGSSTDTQYF	TGTGCCAGCAGCAAATGTCCTAGCGGTTCTAGCACAGATACGCAGTATTTT	few	TRBJ2-3	TRBV21-1	-
CASSQGDRGRTGELFF	TGTGCCAGCAGCCAAGGGGACAGGGGGCGCACCGGGGAGCTGTTTTTT	-	TRBJ2-2	TRBV14	TRBD1
CASSFGGVNRYEQYF	TGTGCCAGCAGTTTCGGCGGGGTGAATAGATACGAGCAGTACTTC	once	TRBJ2-7	TRBV27	-
CASRARGNEQFF	TGTGCCAGTCGCGCTAGGGGCAATGAGCAGTTCTTC	-	TRBJ2-1	TRBV19	-
CASAPLHPGNTEAFF	TGTGCCAGCGCCCCCCTCCACCCAGGGAACACTGAAGCTTTCTTT	-	TRBJ1-1	TRBV18	-
CASSTGRSNQPQHF	TGTGCCAGCAGTACGGGAAGGAGCAATCAGCCCCAGCATTTT	-	TRBJ1-5	TRBV27	-
CATSRRRTSGAWPTDTQYF	TGTGCCACCAGCAGAAGAAGGACTAGCGGGGCTTGGCCCACAGATACGCAGTATTTT	-	TRBJ2-3	TRBV15	TRBD2
CSVRQGNQPQHF	TGCAGCGTTAGACAGGGCAATCAGCCCCAGCATTTT	few	TRBJ1-5	TRBV29-1	-
CASTASSGLFF	TGTGCCAGCACCGCATCCAGTGGACTGTTTTTT	few	TRBJ1-4	TRBV6-6	-
CAWSLSVNTEAFF	TGTGCCTGGAGTTTGTCGGTGAACACTGAAGCTTTCTTT	-	TRBJ1-1	TRBV30	-
CASTGKPGTRGDTQYF	TGTGCCAGCACCGGCAAACCGGGAACACGAGGAGATACGCAGTATTTT	-	TRBJ2-3	TRBV27	-
CASSPRQGVADTIYF	TGTGCCAGCTCACCAAGACAGGGCGTGGCGGACACCATATATTTT	few	TRBJ1-3	TRBV18	TRBD1
CASSLASVGLTGPEQYF	TGTGCCAGCAGCTTAGCTTCTGTTGGACTAACTGGCCCCGAGCAGTACTTC	-	TRBJ2-7	TRBV7-9	-
CASSLTRNEQFF	TGTGCCAGCTCACTGACTCGAAATGAGCAGTTCTTC	-	TRBJ2-1	TRBV18	-
CASSGSGYSYNEQFF	TGTGCCAGCAGCGGTAGCGGGTATTCCTACAATGAGCAGTTCTTC	few	TRBJ2-1	TRBV9	TRBD2
CASSQPDYYEQYF	TGTGCCAGCAGCCAACCTGACTACTACGAGCAGTACTTC	-	TRBJ2-7	TRBV14	-
CASSLPDGRGCYGYTF	TGTGCCAGCAGCCTCCCGGACGGCAGGGGGTGTTATGGCTACACCTTC	-	TRBJ1-2	TRBV14	TRBD1
CASIGSGIRQQFF	TGCGCCAGCATTGGTAGCGGGATTCGGCAGCAGTTCTTC	-	TRBJ2-1	TRBV5-1	TRBD2
CASGLVVGGGSNNEQFF	TGTGCTAGTGGTTTGGTAGTTGGCGGGGGGTCAAACAATGAGCAGTTCTTC	-	TRBJ2-1	TRBV12-5	TRBD2
CSVDREDGTEAFF	TGCAGCGTGGACCGGGAGGATGGGACTGAAGCTTTCTTT	-	TRBJ1-1	TRBV29-1	-
CASSETVGGVQGTGVGYTF	TGTGCCAGCAGTGAAACAGTCGGCGGTGTACAGGGGACGGGTGTTGGCTACACCTTC	-	TRBJ1-2	TRBV2	TRBD1
CASRKGDRPTYEQYF	TGTGCCAGCAGGAAAGGAGACAGGCCAACCTACGAGCAGTACTTC	-	TRBJ2-7	TRBV6-5	-
CASRRTGGHIQYF	TGTGCCAGCAGGAGAACGGGAGGTCACATTCAGTACTTC	few	TRBJ2-4	TRBV28	TRBD2
CSAGDYGYTF	TGCAGCGCAGGGGATTATGGCTACACCTTC	-	TRBJ1-2	TRBV29-1	-
CASSLGAGGPQGQFF	TGTGCCAGCAGCCTCGGAGCGGGAGGGCCGCAAGGGCAGTTCTTC	-	TRBJ2-1	TRBV7-9	TRBD2
CASSLGLAGGTVHNEQFF	TGTGCCAGCAGTCTAGGACTAGCGGGAGGGACGGTGCACAATGAGCAGTTCTTC	-	TRBJ2-1	TRBV7-9	TRBD2
CASSFYRGHGKFGQPQHF	TGTGCCAGCAGCTTCTACAGGGGGCATGGAAAATTTGGTCAGCCCCAGCATTTT	few	TRBJ1-5	TRBV7-9	TRBD1
CASSANRQGLKNIQYF	TGTGCCAGCAGTGCAAACCGACAGGGGCTAAAAAACATTCAGTACTTC	few	TRBJ2-4	TRBV28	TRBD1
CASSLGTGVGFF	TGTGCCAGCAGCCTGGGGACAGGGGTCGGGTTCTTC	few	TRBJ2-1	TRBV11-2	TRBD1
CASSLSVSEQFF	TGTGCCAGCAGTTTATCCGTGAGTGAGCAGTTCTTC	-	TRBJ2-1	TRBV28	-
CASTSGYWGPETQYF	TGTGCCAGCACGAGCGGCTATTGGGGTCCAGAGACCCAGTACTTC	-	TRBJ2-5	TRBV7-3	-
CASSRPGHRPYEQYF	TGTGCCAGCAGTCGACCGGGACACCGGCCCTACGAGCAGTACTTC	-	TRBJ2-7	TRBV28	-
CASSPTGNSYEQYF	TGCGCCAGCAGCCCTACGGGGAATTCCTACGAGCAGTACTTC	few	TRBJ2-7	TRBV5-1	-
CASSEWSGGHSGNTIYF	TGTGCCAGCAGTGAATGGTCAGGGGGCCACTCTGGAAACACCATATATTTT	-	TRBJ1-3	TRBV25-1	TRBD1
CASSPGTRNYEQYF	TGTGCCAGCAGCCCCGGGACTAGGAACTACGAGCAGTACTTC	-	TRBJ2-7	TRBV28	TRBD2
CSAVEGKAFF	TGCAGTGCCGTTGAGGGTAAAGCTTTCTTT	-	TRBJ1-1	TRBV20-1	-
CASSRALSADIQYF	TGTGCCAGCAGCAGGGCCCTATCAGCGGACATTCAGTACTTC	few	TRBJ2-4	TRBV5-5	-